A selection of T cell receptor beta chains follows, all from one sample in a study of blood T cell repertoires in COVID-19. Generated by immunoSEQ multiplex PCR, the TCRdb table keeps only in-frame clones and is missing some. The data hold about 210,000 clones, with 87% observed a single time. The sequencing input was peripheral blood. These TCRs come from a man in his 60s who had recovered from COVID-19. CDR3s leave out the opening cysteine and the closing phenylalanine or tryptophan. The order of the fields is V gene, J gene, CDR3 protein.

V gene: TRBV6-5; J gene: TRBJ2-7; CDR3 protein: ASSPGTSGSYEQY
V gene: TRBV6-2/TRBV6-3; J gene: TRBJ2-5; CDR3 protein: ASSYSSGRETQY
V gene: TRBV24-1; J gene: TRBJ2-5; CDR3 protein: ATSGGGWETQY
V gene: TRBV6-2/TRBV6-3; J gene: TRBJ1-2; CDR3 protein: ASSYPSQYRRGSGGYT
V gene: TRBV24-1; J gene: TRBJ2-1; CDR3 protein: ATSDLETSGPLSSYNEQF
V gene: TRBV9; J gene: TRBJ2-5; CDR3 protein: ASSPTGLPTTQY
V gene: TRBV5-1; J gene: TRBJ1-1; CDR3 protein: ASSLAPGGVTEAF
V gene: TRBV30; J gene: TRBJ1-5; CDR3 protein: AWGERSSNQPQH
V gene: TRBV29-1; J gene: TRBJ2-1; CDR3 protein: SVGPGGYNEQF
V gene: TRBV7-2; J gene: TRBJ2-3; CDR3 protein: ASNQGPDTDTQY
V gene: TRBV4-2; J gene: TRBJ1-2; CDR3 protein: ASSLETGRQPNYGYT
V gene: TRBV5-1; J gene: TRBJ1-1; CDR3 protein: ASWVGGTEAF
V gene: TRBV7-9; J gene: TRBJ2-5; CDR3 protein: ASSVGTTGPETQY
V gene: TRBV5-1; J gene: TRBJ1-2; CDR3 protein: ASSPRVEQGARGYT
V gene: TRBV19; J gene: TRBJ2-1; CDR3 protein: ASSPTTSGALNEQF
V gene: TRBV20-1; J gene: TRBJ2-7; CDR3 protein: SASAWTSGRNEQY